This T cell receptor beta chain derives from a study of shared clonotypes between healthy human individuals. Naivety among CD8 cells was defined by CD45RO negativity and positive CCR7 selection, thereby excluding terminally differentiated effector memory CD45RA+ cells. CDR1 is MDHEN and CDR2 is SYDVKM in the germline V gene. The V and J ends lost 3 bases and 3 bases, in that order; junction bases with no gene match: 3. The CDR3 has 15 residues. Generated by immunoSEQ multiplex PCR, the TCRdb table keeps only in-frame clones and is missing some. The sample yields about 650,000 clones, 95% seen once. Source material: naive CD8+ T cells sorted from blood. V and J are TRBV28 and TRBJ2-5; 11 bases fit TRBD2. This receptor was taken from a woman under 40 in good health. For the CDR3, the DNA is TGTGCCAGCAGTTTCCTGACTAGCGGGAAAGAGACCCAGTACTTC. Its translation: CASSFLTSGKETQYF.